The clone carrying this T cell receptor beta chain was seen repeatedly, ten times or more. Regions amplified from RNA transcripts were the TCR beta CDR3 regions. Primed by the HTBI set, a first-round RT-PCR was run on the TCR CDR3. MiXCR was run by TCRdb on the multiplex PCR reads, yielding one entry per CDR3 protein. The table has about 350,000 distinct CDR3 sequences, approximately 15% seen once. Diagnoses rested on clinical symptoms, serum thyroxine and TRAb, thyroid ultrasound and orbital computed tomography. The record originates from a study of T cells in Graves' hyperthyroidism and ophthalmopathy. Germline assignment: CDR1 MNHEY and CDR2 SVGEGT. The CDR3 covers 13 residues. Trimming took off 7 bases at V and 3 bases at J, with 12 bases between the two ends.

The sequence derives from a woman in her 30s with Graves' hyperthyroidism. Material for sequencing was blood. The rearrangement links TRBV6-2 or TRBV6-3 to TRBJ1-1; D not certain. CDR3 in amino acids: CASNFRGDTEAFF. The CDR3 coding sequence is TGTGCCAGCAATTTTAGAGGAGACACTGAAGCTTTCTTT.